Below are 19 T cell receptor beta chains sequenced from a single sample in a study of blood T cell repertoires in COVID-19. Libraries were prepared by immunoSEQ multiplex PCR; TCRdb keeps only in-frame clonotypes and omits some of them. Seen here are about 19,000 clones, about 88% observed once, and the top ten hold 11%. Source material: peripheral blood. The receptors here all came from a human donor in a cohort sampled during active COVID-19.

The chain has TRBV3-1 (or the pseudogene TRBV3-2) and TRBJ2-1; D possibly corresponds to TRBD2 (7 bases). Germline CDR1 LGHDT, CDR2 YNNKEL (reference sequence). The CDR3 contains 16 residues. Between the trimmed V and J ends, which lost 0 bases and 4 bases, there was a span of 13 bases. The CDR3 loop reads CASSQDWAGAYNEQFF. The DNA of the CDR3 is TGTGCCAGCAGCCAAGACTGGGCGGGGGCGTACAATGAGCAGTTCTTC.

The V and J genes are TRBV7-8 and TRBJ2-5; 8 nucleotides align to TRBD1. CDR3 size: 14 residues. V lost 7 bases to trimming and J lost 5 bases; unmatched junction nucleotides: 9. Germline values: CDR1 SGHVS, CDR2 FQNEAQ. DNA of the CDR3: TGTGCCAGCAATATACAGGGGGGACGGGAGACCCAGTACTTC. It encodes CASNIQGGRETQYF.

With regard to this clone: The junction and the germline gene differ at one end; a read error may be behind it. This rearrangement joins TRBV24-1 to TRBJ2-5, with TRBD2 matching 11 bases. The CDR3 length is 15 residues. The germline V gene has CDR1 KGHDR and CDR2 SFDVKD. DNA for the CDR3: TGTGCCGCCAGTGAAATAGCGGGGGGGCGGGAGACCCAGTACTTC. This codes for CAASEIAGGRETQYF.

The chain is built from TRBV4-1 and TRBJ2-1; D is perhaps TRBD2 (5 bases). The V end was cut by 1 base, the J end by 3 bases, with 16 bases between. This CDR3 is 17 amino acids long. Germline V lookup: CDR1 MGHRA, CDR2 YSYEKL. The CDR3 bases are TGCGCCAGCAGCCAAGTCGGGGTTACACAGTTCTACAATGAGCAGTTCTTC. This translates into CASSQVGVTQFYNEQFF.

The chain joins TRBV15 to TRBJ2-3; a possible D gene is TRBD2 (5 bases). The CDR3 has 17 amino acids. The V gene's germline CDR1 is LNHNV and CDR2 YYDKDF (reference sequence). The V end was cut by 0 bases, the J end by 2 bases, with 15 bases between. The CDR3 reads CATSRDPRRGNTDTQYF. In DNA form, the CDR3 reads TGTGCCACCAGCAGAGATCCGCGGAGAGGGAACACAGATACGCAGTATTTT.

The V and J genes are TRBV9 and TRBJ2-1, with 10 bases matching TRBD1. V lost 0 bases and J lost 7; bases outside the gene matches: 4. Germline CDR1 reads SGDLS; CDR2 reads YYNGEE. The CDR3 spans 15 residues. The CDR3 protein is CASSVGDRGLNEQFF. In DNA, the CDR3 is TGTGCCAGCAGCGTAGGAGACAGGGGGCTTAATGAGCAGTTCTTC.

The chain is built from TRBV5-1 and TRBJ2-7, with D possibly TRBD1 on 5 matching bases. The CDR3 totals 14 residues. Per the germline V gene, CDR1 is SGHRS and CDR2 is YFSETQ. V was clipped by 0 bases and J by 2 bases, with 9 bases between them. The CDR3: CASSLARQTYEQYF. CDR3 DNA: TGCGCCAGCAGCTTGGCGCGACAGACCTACGAGCAGTACTTC. Variable domain in full (rest from reference TRBV5-1 and TRBJ2-7): KAGVTQTPRYLIKTRGQQVTLSCSPISGHRSVSWYQQTPGQGLQFLFEYFSETQRNKGNFPGRFSGRQFSNSRSEMNVSTLELGDSALYLCASSLARQTYEQYFGPGTRLTVT.

This clone was detected only once. The chain has TRBV6-6 and TRBJ1-1, with 8 bases fitting TRBD1. V shed 2 bases, J shed 11 bases, and the junction held 10 bases outside the gene matches. The CDR3 is made up of 14 amino acids. Germline V CDR1 and CDR2: MNHNY, SVGAGI (reference sequence). The CDR3 DNA sequence: TGTGCCAGCAGTTACGAAGGACAGGGTAGATTGGCTTTCTTT. Translating gives CASSYEGQGRLAFF.

In its sample, this clone was seen once. J is TRBJ1-1 and V is TRBV3-1 (or the pseudogene TRBV3-2); D unresolved. This CDR3 has 13 residues. Germline V gene lookup returns CDR1 LGHDT and CDR2 YNNKEL (reference sequence). Between the trimmed V and J ends, which lost 1 base and 1 base, there was a span of 4 bases. Written as DNA, the CDR3 is TGTGCCAGCAGCCAAGTCTCGAACACTGAAGCTTTCTTT. As protein: CASSQVSNTEAFF.

The chain combines TRBV19 with TRBJ2-7; 11 bases match TRBD1. In germline, CDR1 is LNHDA, CDR2 SQIVND (reference sequence). The ends lost 8 bases at V and 2 bases at J; junction bases unmatched: 8. This CDR3 contains 15 residues. Written as DNA, the CDR3 is TGTGCCAGTGGGATGGGACAGGGGGTAACCTACGAGCAGTACTTC. Its translation is CASGMGQGVTYEQYF.

This clone is labeled as large (0.1 to 1%). The chain is built from TRBV23-1 and TRBJ1-3; D gene ambiguous. TRBV23-1 is an ORF; its function is uncertain. The V end lost 11 bases, the J end lost 1 base, and 18 bases lay between the germline ends. This CDR3 has 15 amino acids. CDR3 protein: CAAPRLVWSGNTIYF. For the CDR3, the DNA is TGCGCCGCCCCGCGGCTGGTTTGGTCTGGAAACACCATATATTTT.

In this sample, this clone turned up once. The J gene is TRBJ1-2, the V gene TRBV27, with D unclear. Trimming took off 2 bases at V and 1 base at J, with 8 bases between the two ends. CDR1 MNHEY and CDR2 SMNVEV come from the germline V gene (reference sequence). This CDR3 region has 14 residues. DNA for the CDR3: TGTGCCAGCAGTTTAAGCGGCCATAACTATGGCTACACCTTC. It codes for CASSLSGHNYGYTF.

Relative to its sample, this clone is medium-sized. The chain couples TRBV10-2 to TRBJ2-3; D possibly corresponds to TRBD2 (7 bases). The CDR3 contains 17 residues. V lost 10 bases and J 0 bases, leaving 23 bases between the germline ends. The V gene's germline CDR1 is WSHSY and CDR2 SAAADI. The CDR3 DNA sequence: TGCGCCACCGAGGGGGGGAATGATTGGGCTAGCACAGATACGCAGTATTTT. Translated, it gives CATEGGNDWASTDTQYF.

The J gene is TRBJ1-1, the V gene TRBV2; perhaps TRBD1 as D (5 bases). The V end was cut by 1 base, the J end by 6 bases, with 6 bases between. The CDR3 is 12 amino acids. Germline assignment: CDR1 SNHLY and CDR2 FYNNEI. CDR3 sequence (DNA): TGTGCCAGCAGTGAAGGGGGGGCTGAAGCTTTCTTT. This encodes CASSEGGAEAFF. Supplemented by reference TRBV2 and TRBJ1-1, the full variable domain reads EPEVTQTPSHQVTQMGQEVILRCVPISNHLYFYWYRQILGQKVEFLVSFYNNEISEKSEIFDDQFSVERPDGSNFTLKIRSTKLEDSAMYFCASSEGGAEAFFGQGTRLTVV.

The chain employs TRBV2 and TRBJ1-5; D is perhaps TRBD1 (6 bases). This CDR3 comprises 14 residues. CDR1 is SNHLY and CDR2 is FYNNEI in the germline V gene. V dropped 8 bases and J dropped 4 bases, with 15 bases sitting between them. The CDR3: CASAHRQENQPQHF. In nucleotides, the CDR3 is TGTGCCAGCGCCCACCGACAGGAGAATCAGCCCCAGCATTTT.

CDR3 DNA sequence: TGCGCCAGCAGCCTACTAACTAGCAATGAGCAGTTCTTC. This sequence encodes CASSLLTSNEQFF. This rearrangement joins TRBV5-1 to TRBJ2-1, with TRBD2 as a possible D gene (5 bases). The CDR3 runs 13 residues. The V end lost 4 bases, the J end lost 6 bases, and 11 bases lay between the germline ends. The germline V gene has CDR1 SGHRS and CDR2 YFSETQ.

The V and J genes are TRBV5-4 and TRBJ1-3; unclear D gene. Looked up from germline, CDR1 is SGHNT and CDR2 is YYREEE (reference sequence). CDR3 length equals 15 residues. Trimming shortened V by 0 bases and J by 1 base, and 8 bases separated the two germline ends. The DNA of the CDR3 is TGTGCCAGCAGCTTGGTTTCGGGGTCTGGAAACACCATATATTTT. It is translated as CASSLVSGSGNTIYF.

The chain links TRBV5-4 to TRBJ2-4; D ambiguous. CDR1 and CDR2 (germline): SGHNT, YYREEE (reference sequence). Between the trimmed V and J ends, which lost 0 bases and 0 bases, there was a span of 16 bases. This CDR3 region has 18 residues. CDR3: CASSLDSPIHRAKNIQYF. For the CDR3, the DNA is TGTGCCAGCAGCTTGGACAGTCCCATACACAGAGCCAAAAACATTCAGTACTTC.

The rearrangement joins TRBV19 to TRBJ1-5, with D possibly being TRBD1 (6 bases). V lost 4 bases and J 4 bases, leaving 14 bases between the germline ends. This CDR3 is 15 amino acids long. Germline V CDR1 and CDR2: LNHDA, SQIVND (reference sequence). The CDR3 sequence is CASSTMSGQNQPQHF. In nucleotides, the CDR3 is TGTGCCAGTAGTACAATGAGTGGACAGAATCAGCCCCAGCATTTT.